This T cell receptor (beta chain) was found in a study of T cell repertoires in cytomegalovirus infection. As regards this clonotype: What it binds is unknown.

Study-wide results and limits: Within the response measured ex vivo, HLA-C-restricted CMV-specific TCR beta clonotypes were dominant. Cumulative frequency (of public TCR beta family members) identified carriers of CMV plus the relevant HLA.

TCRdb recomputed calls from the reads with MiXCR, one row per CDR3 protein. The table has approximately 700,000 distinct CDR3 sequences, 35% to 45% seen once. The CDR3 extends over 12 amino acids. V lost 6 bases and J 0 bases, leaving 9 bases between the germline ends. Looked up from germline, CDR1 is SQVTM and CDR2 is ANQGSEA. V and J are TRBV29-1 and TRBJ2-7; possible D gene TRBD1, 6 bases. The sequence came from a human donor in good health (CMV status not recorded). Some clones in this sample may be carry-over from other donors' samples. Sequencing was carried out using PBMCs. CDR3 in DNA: TGCAGCGTCACAGGGAGCTCCTACGAGCAGTACTTC. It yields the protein CSVTGSSYEQYF.